These 2 T cell receptor beta chains were all obtained from the same sample, sequenced in a study of vaccination effects on CD4 cells after COVID-19. The repertoire was sequenced with immunoSEQ multiplex PCR; TCRdb's copy has only in-frame clones and lacks some. The table has about 64,000 clones, 70% to 85% seen once. No cognate antigen is known for these TCRs. Subsequent to less than twelve days of culture, CD4+ T cells were isolated. Sequenced material: CD4+ T cells from PBMCs cultured without peptide, taken before COVID-19 vaccination. The receptors shown here come from a human donor who had a prior SARS-CoV-2 infection.

The chain couples TRBV5-1 to TRBJ1-6; D call uncertain. The CDR3 sequence is 15 residues long. V was trimmed by 4 bases and J by 9 bases, leaving 17 bases between them. In germline, CDR1 is SGHRS, CDR2 YFSETQ. The CDR3 region has the DNA TGCGCCAGCAGCGTCACCGGGAGTGCGGGTTCACCCCTCCACTTT. Protein: CASSVTGSAGSPLHF.

The chain is built from TRBV7-9 and TRBJ1-1; no clear D. V was trimmed by 5 bases and J by 0 bases, leaving 13 bases between them. The CDR3 contains 15 residues. Per germline, CDR1 SEHNR and CDR2 FQNEAQ (reference sequence). The CDR3: CASSQSWQLNTEAFF. CDR3 DNA: TGTGCCAGCAGCCAGTCTTGGCAGTTGAACACTGAAGCTTTCTTT. Variable domain in full (rest from reference TRBV7-9 and TRBJ1-1): DTGVSQNPRHKITKRGQNVTFRCDPISEHNRLYWYRQTLGQGPEFLTYFQNEAQLEKSRLLSDRFSAERPKGSFSTLEIQRTEQGDSAMYLCASSQSWQLNTEAFFGQGTRLTVV.